The clone carrying this T cell receptor (beta chain) was counted between two and nine times. Its specificity is unknown. Primers: 60 Vbeta forward and 13 Jbeta reverse. The method was immunoSEQ multiplex PCR; TCRdb's version includes in-frame clones alone and lacks a portion of them. Of 75,000 to 90,000 clones in the sample, around 10% were seen once. These data come from a study of cytomegalovirus exposure and HLA in healthy donors. The study, taken as a whole, reports: Per a later analysis, HLA-associated TCR beta chains showed more clonal expansion than other, equally common TCR beta chains. A prior analysis recorded that most TCR beta V segments were productive about 90% or about 30% of the time.

The CDR3 is 15 residues long. The germline V gene has CDR1 SQVTM and CDR2 ANQGSEA. This rearrangement joins TRBV29-1 to TRBJ1-4; D possibly corresponds to TRBD1 (5 bases). The TCR was taken from a man aged 60-69 years in good health and CMV-seropositive. Sequenced material: PBMCs. The CDR3 DNA is TGCGGCACCCACGGTGGCGGGGGGAATAATGAAAAACTGTTTTTT. It yields the protein CGTHGGGGNNEKLFF.